This is a list of T cell receptor beta chains from one sample in a study of OX40 agonist ivuxolimab in advanced cancers. Clones were read by immunoSEQ multiplex PCR, and TCRdb kept only the in-frame ones, dropping some. The table records over 100,000 clones, about 94% of them present only once. Specimen: CD4+ or CD8+ T cells sorted from blood, collected in a trial of the OX40 agonist ivuxolimab. The receptors were sampled from an adult with an advanced solid tumor such as melanoma, head and neck, liver or kidney cancer. The CDR3 runs from the conserved cysteine through the conserved F or W. A D gene is named only where the DNA matches it firmly. Size is stated for part of the rows, as once, few or many counts, or as a class when the clone is expanded.

TRBV20-1	.	TRBJ1-1	.	TGCAGTGCTTCAGGGGTTACTGAAGCTTTCTTT	CSASGVTEAFF
TRBV7-8	TRBD1	TRBJ1-1	.	TGTGCCAGCAGCTTTCGACAGGGGGGATGGAACACTGAAGCTTTCTTT	CASSFRQGGWNTEAFF
TRBV4-2	.	TRBJ2-3	.	TGTGCCAGCAGCCAAGATAAGACAGATACGCAGTATTTT	CASSQDKTDTQYF
TRBV18	.	TRBJ2-7	.	TGTGCCAGCTCACCGGGGACAAATTCCTACGAGCAGTACTTC	CASSPGTNSYEQYF
TRBV28	.	TRBJ2-7	.	TGTGCCAGCAGCATCTCCGGACGGGAGCAGTACTTC	CASSISGREQYF
TRBV7-2	.	TRBJ2-3	once	TGTGCCAGCAGCTTATCGGCAAATACGCAGTATTTT	CASSLSANTQYF
TRBV4-3	TRBD1	TRBJ2-2	.	TGCGCCAGCAGCGATCCCGGGACAGGAAGGAGGGAGCTGTTTTTT	CASSDPGTGRRELFF
TRBV6-5	.	TRBJ2-7	.	TGTGCCAGCAGACTCCGCGAGGGGTACGAGCAGTACTTC	CASRLREGYEQYF
TRBV18	TRBD1	TRBJ2-3	once	TGTGCCAGCTCACCAAGGCTTGGGGGACAGGGAAGCACAGATACGCAGTATTTT	CASSPRLGGQGSTDTQYF
TRBV28	.	TRBJ1-2	few	TGTGCCAGCAGTGCCCCAGACGGTAACTATGGCTACACCTTC	CASSAPDGNYGYTF
TRBV28	TRBD1	TRBJ1-2	.	TGTGCCATCCCGGGACAGGGAGGCTATGGCTACACCTTC	CAIPGQGGYGYTF
TRBV7-9	.	TRBJ1-2	.	TGTGCCAGCAGCTTGCAGGGGATAAACTATGGCTACACCTTC	CASSLQGINYGYTF
TRBV7-3	TRBD2	TRBJ2-5	.	TGTGCCAGCAGCTCCGGGACTAGCGCCTTCCAAGAGACCCAGTACTTC	CASSSGTSAFQETQYF
TRBV6-1	TRBD1	TRBJ2-5	.	TGTGCCAGCAGAGGGACAGCCCGGGAGACCCAGTACTTC	CASRGTARETQYF
TRBV7-9	.	TRBJ2-5	.	TGTGCCAGCGTCCCGGGGCCCCAAGAGACCCAGTACTTC	CASVPGPQETQYF
TRBV15	TRBD2	TRBJ2-7	.	TGTGCCACCAGGGGCCTAGCGGGAGCCCGAAGGTACTTC	CATRGLAGARRYF
TRBV6-1	.	TRBJ1-2	.	TGTGCCAGTGCCGGGACCCTCTATGGCTACACCTTC	CASAGTLYGYTF
TRBV7-9	.	TRBJ2-1	.	TGTGCCAGCAGCTTAGCCGCCGGGCCGATTGCCAATGAGCAGTTCTTC	CASSLAAGPIANEQFF
TRBV7-2	.	TRBJ2-5	.	TGTGCCAGCAGCCCCGGGATGGATGGACCCCAGTACTTC	CASSPGMDGPQYF
TRBV27	TRBD1	TRBJ2-1	.	TGTGCCAGCAGTTTAACTCGACAGGGGCGACTCAATGAGCAGTTCTTC	CASSLTRQGRLNEQFF
TRBV7-2	TRBD2	TRBJ2-7	.	TGTGCCAGCAGCTCCCAAGGGACTAGCGGGATCTCCTACGAGCAGTACTTC	CASSSQGTSGISYEQYF
TRBV18	.	TRBJ2-7	.	TGTGCCAGCTCCTTGGGGCCCTTGGGCGACGAGCAGTACTTC	CASSLGPLGDEQYF
TRBV20-1	.	TRBJ2-1	.	TGCAGTGCTAGAAATATCCCTACGGAGTTCTTC	CSARNIPTEFF
TRBV7-2	.	TRBJ1-6	.	TGTGCCAGCAGCTTTCGGGGGACATATAATTCACCCCTCCACTTT	CASSFRGTYNSPLHF